This TCR beta chain was sequenced for a study of Ad26.COV2.S vaccination and SARS-CoV-2 variants. Turning to the study itself: Donor got 5x10^10 or 1x10^11 viral particles of Ad26.COV2.S.

Study conclusions and caveats: Similar non-spike TCR breadth was seen in vaccine and placebo recipients.

Germline CDR1 and CDR2: SGHTA and FQGTGA. J gave up 5 bases and V 3 bases, and 2 bases lay outside the gene matches. The CDR3 is made up of 13 amino acids. Regarding this clone: Antigen: not known.

The treatment here: 15 to 20 received Ad26.COV2.S at low or high dose, single or two shots; about five received placebo; per-sample allocation not given. Samples were taken on day 63 after the first vaccine or placebo injection. An Ad26 vector expressing Wuhan-strain SARS-CoV-2 spike constituted the vaccine. Profiling relied on immunoSEQ multiplex PCR, and the TCRdb table lists in-frame clones only, not all of them. The sample includes more than 350,000 clones, 75% to 95% of them seen just once. Sequences were derived from peripheral blood, sampled in a trial of Ad26.COV2.S vaccine versus placebo. The V call is TRBV7-3, the J call TRBJ1-1; 8 nucleotides agree with TRBD1. This receptor was identified in a person aged 18-60 years who received the Ad26.COV2.S COVID-19 vaccine or a placebo. This chain's CDR3 is CASSFDRGTEAFF. For the CDR3, the DNA is TGTGCCAGCAGCTTCGACAGGGGTACTGAAGCTTTCTTT.